The clone carrying this T cell receptor beta chain was counted once. The record originates from a study of blood T cell repertoires in COVID-19. Overall study: The study drew acute and convalescent COVID-19 samples from the United States, Italy and Spain. T cells, B-cell-depleted T cells, or PBMCs supplied cDNA or gDNA.

Germline values: CDR1 SEHNR, CDR2 FQNEAQ (reference sequence). V lost 5 bases and J lost 6; bases outside the gene matches: 6. The length of the CDR3 is 15 residues. As originally analysed: By means of reference gene primer amplification, nucleated cell counts were estimated. Sequencing used immunoSEQ multiplex PCR; TCRdb keeps in-frame clones, though not all of them. V, J and clone size are those of that table, while D and trimming were read from the DNA. The sample holds roughly 440,000 clones, 88% seen once. This sequence joins TRBV7-9 and TRBJ1-6, with 8 nucleotides matching TRBD1. This clonotype was obtained from a woman in her fifties or sixties with COVID-19, enrolled during active disease. Sequenced input: peripheral blood. CDR3 sequence: CASSTRTGSNSPLHF. CDR3 DNA: TGTGCCAGCAGCACTCGGACAGGGTCTAATTCACCCCTCCACTTT.